Below are 19 T cell receptor beta chains sequenced from a single sample in a study of regulatory T cells in long-lasting Graves disease. Specified time point: persistent/refractory GD, antithyroid drugs over 5 years with positive TRAb. Generation of the TCR library employed RNA extracted from PBMCs. Arm-PCR of CDR3 regions and iRepertoire HTBI primers were used to build TCR beta libraries. MiXCR was run by TCRdb on the multiplex PCR reads, yielding one entry per CDR3 protein. This table has some 430,000 distinct CDR3 sequences, around a fifth appearing once. The source was peripheral blood mononuclear cells (PBMCs), collected when the disease was refractory, from a patient treated with antithyroid drugs. The receptors come from a female donor with Graves disease.

The rearrangement joins TRBV6-1 to TRBJ2-2, with a possible D match to TRBD2 (7 bases). Looked up from germline, CDR1 is MNHNS and CDR2 is SASEGT. Trimming removed 7 bases from V and 0 bases from J, with 24 bases in between. The CDR3 covers 19 residues. The chain's CDR3 is CASTSGGSWGLTNTGELFF. CDR3 DNA: TGTGCCAGCACCTCGGGGGGCTCATGGGGCCTCACGAACACCGGGGAGCTGTTTTTT.

This chain joins TRBV19 and TRBJ1-5; D not resolved. CDR3 size: 14 residues. V was pared by 3 bases and J by 5 bases, with 11 bases between. Germline CDR1 is LNHDA and CDR2 is SQIVND (reference sequence). The CDR3 sequence is CASSISDRDQPQHF. The CDR3, as DNA: TGTGCCAGTAGTATCTCCGACCGAGATCAGCCCCAGCATTTT.

This clonotype came up many times. The chain uses TRBV6-2 or TRBV6-3 and TRBJ2-7, with TRBD1 identical over 10 bases. Germline CDR1 reads MNHEY; CDR2 reads SVGEGT. The CDR3 has 15 residues. The V and J ends lost 8 bases and 4 bases, in that order; junction bases with no gene match: 11. CDR3 DNA sequence: TGTGCCAGCTTCCCGTCGACAGGGGGCATTTACGAGCAGTACTTC. Its protein is CASFPSTGGIYEQYF.

This clonotype was counted between two and nine times. The chain recombines TRBV24-1 with TRBJ2-6; a possible D gene is TRBD2 (5 bases). V was trimmed by 2 bases and J by 1 base, leaving 11 bases between them. The CDR3 has 17 amino acids. Per germline, CDR1 KGHDR and CDR2 SFDVKD. The CDR3 DNA follows: TGTGCCACCAGTGATTCTCCAGGACTTTCTGGGGCCAACGTCCTGACTTTC. Encoded protein: CATSDSPGLSGANVLTF.

The sample holds many counts of this clonotype. The V and J genes are TRBV28 and TRBJ2-7, with D possibly TRBD1 on 6 matching bases. CDR3 length: 13 residues. From germline, CDR1 is MDHEN and CDR2 SYDVKM. V lost 9 bases, J lost 0 bases, and 12 bases lay in between. CDR3 protein: CASELRGSYEQYF. In DNA, the CDR3 is TGTGCCAGTGAACTCAGGGGCTCCTACGAGCAGTACTTC.

The sample holds a few counts of this clonotype. V gene TRBV5-8 combines with J gene TRBJ2-6, with 9 bases lining up with TRBD1. CDR1 is SGHTS, CDR2 YDEGEE, per germline. The CDR3 extends over 14 amino acids. V lost 1 base to trimming and J lost 18 bases; unmatched junction nucleotides: 11. The CDR3 coding sequence is TGTGCCAGCAGCTTGTACGGGAGTGGGACAGGGAAGACTTTC. Encoded protein: CASSLYGSGTGKTF.

The chain recombines TRBV7-9 with TRBJ2-5, with 11 bases lining up with TRBD1. The CDR3 spans 15 residues. Trimming took 1 base from V and 5 from J; bases not matched to a gene: 3. Germline-derived CDR1 and CDR2 are SEHNR and FQNEAQ (reference sequence). In nucleotides, the CDR3 is TGTGCCAGCAGCTTAGGGACAGGGGGCTTGGAGACCCAGTACTTC. Translation gives CASSLGTGGLETQYF.

At least ten counts were recorded for this clonotype. DNA of the CDR3: TGTGCCAGCAGCGGACAGGGGGTAGGGGAGACCCAGTACTTC. Translation gives CASSGQGVGETQYF. The rearrangement uses TRBV7-2 and TRBJ2-5; 10 bases are a match to TRBD1. The CDR3 covers 14 residues. The trim removed 5 bases at V and 5 bases at J, leaving 5 bases unmatched. The germline CDR1 and CDR2 sequences are SGHTA and FQGNSA.

The table lists this clonotype with many counts. This chain links TRBV5-1 with TRBJ2-7; 13 bases map to TRBD2. V was clipped by 0 bases and J by 5 bases; unmatched bases: 8. CDR3 size: 17 residues. Germline loops: CDR1 SGHRS, CDR2 YFSETQ. CDR3 nucleotides: TGCGCCAGCAGCTTGGAAACTAGCGGGAGGGCCGCCAACGAGCAGTACTTC. Its protein product is CASSLETSGRAANEQYF.

This clonotype was detected ten times or more. This chain connects TRBV27 to TRBJ1-5; possibly TRBD1 for D (6 bases). Looked up from germline, CDR1 is MNHEY and CDR2 is SMNVEV (reference sequence). CDR3 length: 13 amino acids. V was shortened by 6 bases and J by 5 bases, with 11 bases between the two germline ends. DNA for the CDR3: TGTGCCAGCAGCACACAGGGTTATCAGCCCCAGCATTTT. It yields the protein CASSTQGYQPQHF.

This clonotype appeared many times. V gene TRBV12-3 or TRBV12-4 combines with J gene TRBJ2-2; D is undetermined. Trimming pared 7 bases from V and 8 bases from J, leaving 20 bases between. CDR3 length equals 15 residues. This CDR3 reads CASITVGPSDGELFF. DNA for the CDR3: TGTGCCAGCATTACCGTGGGCCCCAGCGATGGGGAGCTGTTTTTT.

The gene calls are TRBV5-1 and TRBJ1-3; tentative D call: TRBD1 (6 bases). V dropped 0 bases and J dropped 1 base, with 20 bases sitting between them. Germline assignment: CDR1 SGHRS and CDR2 YFSETQ. The CDR3 consists of 19 residues. The CDR3 loop reads CASSLGSVSGTRSGNTIYF. The CDR3 nucleotides read TGCGCCAGCAGCTTGGGGTCTGTGTCTGGGACAAGATCTGGAAACACCATATATTTT. The entire variable domain, with the rest obtained from reference TRBV5-1 and TRBJ1-3, is as follows: KAGVTQTPRYLIKTRGQQVTLSCSPISGHRSVSWYQQTPGQGLQFLFEYFSETQRNKGNFPGRFSGRQFSNSRSEMNVSTLELGDSALYLCASSLGSVSGTRSGNTIYFGEGSWLTVV.

This clonotype appeared many times. The chain is built from TRBV2 and TRBJ2-7; D perhaps matches TRBD2 (6 bases). V was shortened by 10 bases and J by 2 bases, with 12 bases between the two germline ends. Germline V gives CDR1 SNHLY, CDR2 FYNNEI. The CDR3 consists of 12 residues. The CDR3 region is CATTTRPYEQYF. Written as DNA, the CDR3 is TGTGCCACCACGACTAGGCCCTACGAGCAGTACTTC.

This clonotype was seen ten or more times. The chain recombines TRBV29-1 with TRBJ1-2; weak D call: TRBD1 (5 bases). The germline CDR1 and CDR2 sequences are SQVTM and ANQGSEA. Trimming left V 0 bases short and J 7 bases short, with 12 bases between. The CDR3 is 13 residues long. The CDR3, as DNA: TGCAGCGTTGAAGATCGGGGGGAAGCTGGCTACACCTTC. Protein product: CSVEDRGEAGYTF.

There are many counts of this clonotype. In DNA, the CDR3 is TGTGCCAGCAGCCGTGGACGTGGAGAAGCTTTCTTT. It is translated as CASSRGRGEAFF. The chain couples TRBV7-9 to TRBJ1-1; D ambiguous. V dropped 5 bases and J dropped 8 bases, with 12 bases sitting between them. Germline assignment: CDR1 SEHNR and CDR2 FQNEAQ (reference sequence). The CDR3 totals 12 residues.

The CDR3 region has the DNA TGTGCCAGCAGCCCTGCCCAAGGTTATGGCTACACCTTC. Encoded protein: CASSPAQGYGYTF. The chain combines TRBV14 with TRBJ1-2, with D unclear. V gave up 4 bases and J gave up 5 bases, with 11 bases separating them. The germline gives CDR1 SGHDN, CDR2 FVKESK. This CDR3 contains 13 residues.

This clonotype occurred once. The chain is built from TRBV27 and TRBJ2-3; 7 positions agree with TRBD2. In germline, CDR1 is MNHEY, CDR2 SMNVEV (reference sequence). Germline trimming cut 5 bases from V and 2 bases from J; bases unmatched to any gene: 13. The CDR3 is made up of 17 amino acids. CDR3 sequence (DNA): TGTGCCAGCAGTCCCAGAGCGGGGACGATTATCACAGATACGCAGTATTTT. Its translation is CASSPRAGTIITDTQYF.

This clonotype occurred a few times. V is TRBV7-9 and J is TRBJ2-3; D might be TRBD1 (5 bases). The CDR3 covers 14 residues. V lost 7 bases and J 2 bases, leaving 13 bases between the germline ends. Germline CDR1 reads SEHNR; CDR2 reads FQNEAQ (reference sequence). The CDR3 reads CASTPWGYTDTQYF. The CDR3 DNA is TGTGCCAGCACCCCTTGGGGCTACACAGATACGCAGTATTTT. Together with reference TRBV7-9 and TRBJ2-3, the CDR3 gives the full variable domain: DTGVSQNPRHKITKRGQNVTFRCDPISEHNRLYWYRQTLGQGPEFLTYFQNEAQLEKSRLLSDRFSAERPKGSFSTLEIQRTEQGDSAMYLCASTPWGYTDTQYFGPGTRLTVL.

This clonotype was counted many times. This rearrangement joins TRBV6-1 to TRBJ1-1; tentative D call: TRBD1 (6 bases). Germline V gives CDR1 MNHNS, CDR2 SASEGT. Trimming cost V 6 bases and J 6 bases, with 17 bases left between them. The CDR3 spans 14 residues. In nucleotides, the CDR3 is TGTGCCAGCAGAGGGGGACCCCGGGGCCCTGAAGCTTTCTTT. It is translated as CASRGGPRGPEAFF.